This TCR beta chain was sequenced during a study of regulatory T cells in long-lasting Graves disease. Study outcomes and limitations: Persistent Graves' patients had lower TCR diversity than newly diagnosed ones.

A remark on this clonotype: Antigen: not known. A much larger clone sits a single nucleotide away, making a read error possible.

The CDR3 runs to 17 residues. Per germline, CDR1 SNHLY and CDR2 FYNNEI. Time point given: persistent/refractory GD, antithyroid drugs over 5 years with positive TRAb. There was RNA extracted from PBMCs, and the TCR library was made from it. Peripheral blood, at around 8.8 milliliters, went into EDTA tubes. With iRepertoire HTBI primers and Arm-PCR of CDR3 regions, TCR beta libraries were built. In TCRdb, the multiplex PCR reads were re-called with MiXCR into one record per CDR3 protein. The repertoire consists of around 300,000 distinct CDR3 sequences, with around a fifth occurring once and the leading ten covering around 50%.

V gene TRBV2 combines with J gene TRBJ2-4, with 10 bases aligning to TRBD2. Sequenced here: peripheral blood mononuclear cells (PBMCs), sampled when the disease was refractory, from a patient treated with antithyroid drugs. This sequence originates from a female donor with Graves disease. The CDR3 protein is CASSGVSGRTRKNTQYF. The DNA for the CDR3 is TGTGCCAGCAGCGGGGTTAGCGGGAGGACCAGAAAAAACACTCAGTACTTC.